The source of this T cell receptor beta chain is a study of cytomegalovirus exposure and HLA in healthy donors. This CDR3 region has 13 residues. Germline V gene sequence: CDR1 SGDLS, CDR2 YYNGEE. Researchers ran the PCR with 60 Vbeta and 13 Jbeta primers. The data were produced by immunoSEQ multiplex PCR, yet TCRdb's version contains in-frame clones alone and is incomplete. The sample carries 150,000 to 200,000 clones, over 75% recorded once. The rearrangement links TRBV9 to TRBJ2-7; 10 bases fit TRBD2. The DNA end is a closer match to TRBJ2-5, so the J assignment may be wrong. The source is a woman aged 25-40 years in good health and CMV-seronegative. The specimen sequenced was PBMCs. The CDR3 DNA reads as TGTGCCAGCAGCGTGGGACTAGCGGAGACCCAGTACTTC. Its protein is CASSVGLAETQYF.